The 3 T cell receptor beta chains in this list originate from one sample, sequenced in a study of lymphopenia after photon versus proton radiotherapy. Some clones are missing from TCRdb's copy, which holds only in-frame ones; the method was immunoSEQ multiplex PCR. This sample has around 20,000 clones, with around 90% found just once. Material: peripheral blood, obtained from a patient treated with proton-based radiotherapy. These receptors originate from a woman in her seventies with pancreatic cancer. Some clones in this sample may be carry-over from other donors' samples.

This clone was detected a few times. V is TRBV30 and J is TRBJ1-1; D is perhaps TRBD1 (5 bases). V was shortened by 3 bases and J by 1 base, with 6 bases between the two germline ends. Germline V gives CDR1 GTSNPN, CDR2 SVGIG (reference sequence). This CDR3 has 12 amino acids. In DNA, the CDR3 is TGTGCCTGGAGCAGGGAGAACACTGAAGCTTTCTTT. Protein sequence: CAWSRENTEAFF.

The rearrangement joins TRBV18 to TRBJ2-1; 12 nucleotides line up with TRBD2. The CDR3 runs 16 residues. CDR1 KGHSH and CDR2 LQKENI come from the germline V gene. After removal of 2 bases from V and 6 bases from J, the junction contained 5 bases not matched to a gene. The CDR3 nucleotides are TGTGCCAGCTCACCAATCTCACTAGCGGGAGGCAATGAGCAGTTCTTC. The encoded protein is CASSPISLAGGNEQFF.

V usage is TRBV27 and J usage is TRBJ2-4, with 8 bases that match TRBD1. Germline CDR1 MNHEY, CDR2 SMNVEV (reference sequence). There are 14 residues in the CDR3. V lost 10 bases, J lost 3 bases, and 8 bases stayed unmatched. The CDR3 DNA follows: TGTGCCACCTCTTTACAGGGGGGCAAAAACATTCAGTACTTC. Translated: CATSLQGGKNIQYF.